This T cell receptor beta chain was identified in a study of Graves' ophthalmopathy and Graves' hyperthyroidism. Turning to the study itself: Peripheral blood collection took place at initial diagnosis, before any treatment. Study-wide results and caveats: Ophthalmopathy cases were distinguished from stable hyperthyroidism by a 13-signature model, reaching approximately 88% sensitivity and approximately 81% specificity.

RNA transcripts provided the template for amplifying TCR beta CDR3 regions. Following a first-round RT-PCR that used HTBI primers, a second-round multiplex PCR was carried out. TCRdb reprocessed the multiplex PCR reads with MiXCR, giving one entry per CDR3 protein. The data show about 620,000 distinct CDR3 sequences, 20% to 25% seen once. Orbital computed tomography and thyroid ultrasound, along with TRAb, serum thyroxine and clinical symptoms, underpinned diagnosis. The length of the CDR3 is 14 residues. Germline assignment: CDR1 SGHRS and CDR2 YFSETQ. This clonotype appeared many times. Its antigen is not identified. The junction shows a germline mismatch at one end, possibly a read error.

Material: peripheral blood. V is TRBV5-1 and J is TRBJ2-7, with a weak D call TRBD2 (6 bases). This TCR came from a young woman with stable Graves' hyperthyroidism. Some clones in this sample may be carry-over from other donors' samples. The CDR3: CASSLGSGAYEQYF. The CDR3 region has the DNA TGTGCCAGCAGTCTCGGGTCGGGGGCCTACGAGCAGTACTTC.